The present entry profiles one TCR beta chain with its context. Its target is not known. This CDR3 has 13 residues. Looked up from germline, CDR1 is MGHDK and CDR2 is SYGVNS. The germline V and J ends were trimmed by 2 bases and 5 bases, with 9 bases remaining between them. The data were taken from a study of cytomegalovirus exposure and HLA in healthy donors. Study-level points and caveats: According to an earlier analysis, most TCR beta V segments yielded productive rearrangements about 87% or about 30% of the time.

Primers included in the PCR were 60 Vbeta and 13 Jbeta primers. TCRdb's copy holds only in-frame clones and misses some; the assay was immunoSEQ multiplex PCR. Among about 140,000 clones, 75% were seen once, and the ten largest hold about 3%. V usage is TRBV25-1 and J usage is TRBJ1-1; tentative D call: TRBD1 (5 bases). The source material was PBMCs. This receptor was identified in a man aged 35 to 55 in good health and CMV-seronegative. The CDR3 is CASSEDSSTEAFF. The CDR3 nucleotides read TGTGCCAGCAGTGAAGACAGTAGTACTGAAGCTTTCTTT.